Sequencing of this T cell receptor (beta chain) was carried out in a study of cytomegalovirus exposure and HLA in healthy donors. Across the study: The early release's HLA-typed donors yielded approximately 82 million unique TCRs. The study, taken as a whole, reports: Earlier analysis looked at TCR beta V segments, and most were productive about 87% or about 30% of the time.

V was shortened by 1 base and J by 2 bases, with 13 bases between the two germline ends. CDR3 length: 16 residues. Germline values: CDR1 LGHNA, CDR2 YNFKEQ. Primers for the PCR totalled 60 Vbeta and 13 Jbeta. Data came from immunoSEQ multiplex PCR; TCRdb stores just in-frame clones and leaves some out. In the table there are approximately 170,000 clones, 70% of which are singletons. As for this clone: The target antigen is unknown.

The TCR was taken from a man younger than 35 in good health and CMV-seropositive. J is TRBJ2-3 and V is TRBV4-2; D may be TRBD2 (5 bases). The sequencing input was PBMCs. This CDR3 reads CASSQGASSLTDTQYF. In DNA form, the CDR3 reads TGTGCCAGCAGCCAAGGGGCTAGCAGTCTCACAGATACGCAGTATTTT.